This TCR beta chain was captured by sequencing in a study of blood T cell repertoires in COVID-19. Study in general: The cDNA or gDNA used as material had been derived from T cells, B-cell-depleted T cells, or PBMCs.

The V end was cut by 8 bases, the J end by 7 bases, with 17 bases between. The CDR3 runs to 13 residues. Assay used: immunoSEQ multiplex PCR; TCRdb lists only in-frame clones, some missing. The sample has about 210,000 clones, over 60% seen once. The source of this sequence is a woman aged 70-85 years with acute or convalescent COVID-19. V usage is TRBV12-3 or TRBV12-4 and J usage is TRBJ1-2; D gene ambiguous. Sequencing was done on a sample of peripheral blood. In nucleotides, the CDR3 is TGTGCCAGCTACCTATTGGGCTTCTCTGGCTACACCTTC. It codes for CASYLLGFSGYTF.